The entry below describes one T cell receptor (beta chain). Its target is unknown. Trimming pared 7 bases from V and 0 bases from J, leaving 13 bases between. This CDR3 has 14 residues. In germline, CDR1 is MNHEY, CDR2 SVGAGI. This entry belongs to a study of T cell responses to AZD1222 COVID-19 vaccine. Study observations and caveats: CD4 TCRs covered the whole spike, strongest at regions 160-218 and 743-854. Recipients of two AZD1222 doses showed rising Spike-specific TCR breadth and depth.

TCRdb keeps only in-frame clones here, not all; method: immunoSEQ multiplex PCR. The table records 90,000 to 150,000 clones, over 75% of them present only once. This chain uses TRBV6-5 with TRBJ2-7; D is undetermined. The sample was peripheral blood, taken on day 0 of AZD1222 vaccination. The clonotype was recovered from an adult in good health. DNA for the CDR3: TGTGCCAGCACCCAAGGGCTCGGCTCCTACGAGCAGTACTTC. This sequence encodes CASTQGLGSYEQYF.